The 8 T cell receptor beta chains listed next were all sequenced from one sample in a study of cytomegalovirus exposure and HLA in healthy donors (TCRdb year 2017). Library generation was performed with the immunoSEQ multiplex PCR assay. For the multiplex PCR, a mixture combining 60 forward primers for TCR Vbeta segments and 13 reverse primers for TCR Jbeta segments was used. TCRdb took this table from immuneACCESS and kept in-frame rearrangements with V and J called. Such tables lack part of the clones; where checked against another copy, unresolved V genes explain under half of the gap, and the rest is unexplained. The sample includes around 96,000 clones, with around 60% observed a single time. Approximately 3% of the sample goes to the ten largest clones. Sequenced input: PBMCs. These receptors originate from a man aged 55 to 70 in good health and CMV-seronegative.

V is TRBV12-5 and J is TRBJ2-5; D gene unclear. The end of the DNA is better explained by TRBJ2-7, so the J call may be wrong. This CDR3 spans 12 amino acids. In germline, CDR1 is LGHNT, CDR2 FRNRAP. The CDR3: CASGLRVHEQYF. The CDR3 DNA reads TGTGCTAGTGGTTTGCGAGTTCACGAGCAGTACTTC.

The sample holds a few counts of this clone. The CDR3 DNA reads as TGTGCCAGTAGGCCGGGACTAGCGGGGGCGAGAGTCACAGATACGCAGTATTTT. Translation gives CASRPGLAGARVTDTQYF. The V gene is TRBV19, the J gene TRBJ2-3; 14 positions agree with TRBD2. Germline V lookup: CDR1 LNHDA, CDR2 SQIVND (reference sequence). The CDR3 totals 18 residues. J lost 2 bases, V lost 6 bases, and 10 bases had no gene match.

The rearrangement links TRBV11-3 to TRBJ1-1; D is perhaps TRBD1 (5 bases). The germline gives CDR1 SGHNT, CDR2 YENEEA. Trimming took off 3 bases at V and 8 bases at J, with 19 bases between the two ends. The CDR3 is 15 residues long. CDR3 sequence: CASSFSGTEGREAFF. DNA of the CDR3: TGTGCCAGCAGCTTCTCCGGGACGGAGGGGCGAGAAGCTTTCTTT.

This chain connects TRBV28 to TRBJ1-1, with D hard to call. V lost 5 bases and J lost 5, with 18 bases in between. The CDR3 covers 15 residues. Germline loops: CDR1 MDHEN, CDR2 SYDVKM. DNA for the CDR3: TGTGCCAGCAGTCCCCTGAGGATAAGAGGTACTGAAGCTTTCTTT. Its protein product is CASSPLRIRGTEAFF.

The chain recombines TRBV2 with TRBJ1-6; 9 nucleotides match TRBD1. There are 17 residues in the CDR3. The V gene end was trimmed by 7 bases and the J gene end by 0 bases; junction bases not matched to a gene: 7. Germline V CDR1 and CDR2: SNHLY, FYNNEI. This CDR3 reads CASKTQGASSYNSPLHF. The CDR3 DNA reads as TGTGCCAGCAAAACACAGGGGGCGAGCTCCTATAATTCACCCCTCCACTTT.

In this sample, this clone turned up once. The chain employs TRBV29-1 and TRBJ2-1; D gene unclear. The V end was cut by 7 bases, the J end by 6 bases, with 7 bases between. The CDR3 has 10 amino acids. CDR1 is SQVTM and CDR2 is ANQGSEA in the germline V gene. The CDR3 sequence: CSAQVNEQFF. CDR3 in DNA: TGCAGCGCCCAGGTCAATGAGCAGTTCTTC.

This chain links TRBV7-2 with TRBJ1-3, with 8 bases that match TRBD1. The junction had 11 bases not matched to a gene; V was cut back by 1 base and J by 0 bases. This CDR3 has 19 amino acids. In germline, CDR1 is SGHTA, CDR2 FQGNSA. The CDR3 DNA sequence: TGTGCCAGCAGCTTAGGGACAGGGTTGGGGGGGCTCTCTGGAAACACCATATATTTT. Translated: CASSLGTGLGGLSGNTIYF. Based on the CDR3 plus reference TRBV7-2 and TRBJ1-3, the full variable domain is GAGVSQSPSNKVTEKGKDVELRCDPISGHTALYWYRQSLGQGLEFLIYFQGNSAPDKSGLPSDRFSAERTGGSVSTLTIQRTQQEDSAVYLCASSLGTGLGGLSGNTIYFGEGSWLTVV.

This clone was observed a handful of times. The CDR3 nucleotides are TGTGCCAGCAGTCGGACAGAATACACTGAAGCTTTCTTT. Encoded protein: CASSRTEYTEAFF. The genes are TRBV6-5 and TRBJ1-1; D may be TRBD1 (6 bases). Germline V gene sequence: CDR1 MNHEY, CDR2 SVGAGI. The CDR3 totals 13 residues. V lost 5 bases, J lost 3 bases, and 10 bases lay in between.